This T cell receptor beta chain stems from a study of cytomegalovirus exposure and HLA in healthy donors. This clone was seen a few times. Its specificity is not known. The PCR employed 60 Vbeta primers together with 13 Jbeta primers. Sequencing used immunoSEQ multiplex PCR; TCRdb keeps in-frame clones, though not all of them. The sample has some 210,000 clones; approximately 80% are singletons. Trimming cost V 6 bases and J 0 bases; bases outside gene matches: 7. The CDR3 has 16 residues. Germline loops: CDR1 MDHEN, CDR2 SYDVKM. Study outcomes and limitations: Only CMV serostatus was available as immune exposure information. When a later analysis compared HLA-associated TCR beta chains with equally common others, the HLA-associated chains turned out to be more clonally expanded and to have lower generation probabilities. It was reportedly the case that the classifier diagnosed cytomegalovirus status with high specificity and sensitivity.

The clonotype originates from a male donor in good health and CMV-seronegative. Sequencing was done on a sample of PBMCs. The chain carries TRBV28 and TRBJ2-7, with 11 nucleotides matching TRBD1. In nucleotides, the CDR3 is TGTGCCAGCAGGGTGGGCGGGACAGGGGGCTCCTACGAGCAGTACTTC. Translated, it gives CASRVGGTGGSYEQYF.